Reported below is one TCR beta chain. The antigen it recognizes is unknown. No base quality information exists; no much larger clone differs at one position. Using the deep immunoSEQ assay, multiplex PCR amplified TCR CDR3 regions from genomic DNA. Genomic DNA extracted from each cell subset was distributed evenly over all wells of several immunoSEQ 96-well plates, and each plate served as one replicate. For sorted subsets, each replicate PCR was loaded with approximately 0.2 ug genomic DNA, equivalent to some 27,000 T cell genomes. Purified libraries were measured with a Qubit 3.0 fluorometer, size-checked on a Bioanalyzer 2100, and measured again with the KAPA Library Quantification kit. Each immunoSEQ 96-well plate was sequenced on its own single-read 150-cycle Illumina NextSeq 550 flow cell. On the authors' methods: The immunoSEQ output contained only junctional sequences without quality scores, so filtering could not match that applied to full-length reads. To assign V/J genes and CDR3, sequences were annotated against IMGT germline references using PyIR, a Python wrapper for IgBLAST v1.9. Reads were filtered out if the reads had weak V/J assignments (E-value above 1e-6), no CDR3, stop codons, out-of-frame junctions, or ambiguous translated residues. V3J clonotypes were defined as sequences sharing an identical inferred V gene, J gene, and CDR3 amino acid sequence. Percentage overlap between repertoires was calculated by dividing the number of shared unique clonotypes by the size of the smaller repertoire. Richness of each repertoire was evaluated using RTK rarefaction, the Chao1 estimator, and Recon v2.1 estimates of unobserved clonotypes. For all TCRbeta clonotypes obtained by the gDNA method from a few donors, generation probabilities were computed with OLGA. TCRdb took over this immuneACCESS table, retaining in-frame rearrangements with V and J assigned. Such tables are incomplete; in checked studies, under half of the missing clones stem from an unresolved V gene, and the remainder is unexplained. V and J calls and clone size follow that table, whereas D and trimming were derived from the DNA. The sample has around 2.5 million clones on record, over 85% of them singletons. The leading ten clones occupy about 0.39% of the sample.

The entry originates in a study of shared clonotypes between healthy human individuals (dated by TCRdb to 2020 to 2022). Regarding the study in general: The cohort included a few men and a couple of women between 18 and 49 years of age. For each donor, CD4 naive and CD4 memory were each given three plates, CD8 naive was given two plates, and CD8 memory was given one plate. Blood TCR repertoires of five healthy adults were deeply sequenced to estimate repertoire size and the extent of clonotype sharing between individuals. Different laboratories and diverse techniques were used to prepare libraries and sequence TCR repertoires, to increase sequencing depth and limit assay-specific biases. Per donor, leukapheresis produced somewhere between about 0.94 and 9 billion PBMCs. Study-wide conclusions, independent of this receptor: Naive subsets generally had larger estimated clonotype richness than memory subsets did. Only blood was sampled, and tissue TCR repertoires likely differ from those in blood. The genetic and exposure-history diversity represented was limited by the small number of donors. Across a few donors, about 5.2% of naive CD4, approximately 3.6% of naive CD8, 2% to 2.5% of memory CD4, and approximately 0.4% of memory CD8 clonotypes were shared. Rarefaction of sorted-subset datasets indicated incomplete sequencing despite the large sequencing depth. Compared with non-shared clonotypes, clonotypes shared by all four sorted-subset donors had higher generation probabilities. Pairwise subsampling led to the expectation that sequencing depth would affect the degree of clonotype sharing among donors.

Deletion took 3 bases off V and 2 bases off J, with a span of 17 bases between the germline ends. Inclusive of the bounding cysteine and phenylalanine, the CDR3 is 17 residues long. CDR3 DNA is the only sequence kept; it has 51 bases, read in frame from the first base. The germline V gene yields MDHEN for CDR1 and SYDVKM for CDR2. The donors were healthy, HIV-negative adults who had no recently reported acute infections or vaccinations. Only Caucasian adults living in Nashville, Tennessee, USA were represented among the donors. CD4+ T cells were enriched through magnetic negative selection, after which naive cells were positively selected on CD45RA and the remaining negative fraction served as the memory subset. After blood collection by leukapheresis, PBMCs were isolated using Ficoll-Histopaque density gradient centrifugation and then cryopreserved in the vapor phase of liquid nitrogen. Purity and quantity of every magnetically sorted T cell population were checked by analytical flow cytometry. Genomic DNA was isolated from every sorted fraction and measured by UV absorbance on a Nanodrop 2000c.

This receptor was taken from a man in his late teens or twenties in good health. Some clones in this sample may be carry-over from other donors' samples. Sequenced: naive CD4+ T cells from PBMCs. The cell subset or site label here, explained by the study, means: CD45RA+ positively selected. Rearrangement joined TRBV28 to TRBJ1-5; the D gene is perhaps TRBD1, from 6 matching bases. The nucleotides are TGTGCCAGCAGTTTCAGGGGAAGGGACGGAGGCAATCAGCCCCAGCATTTT. The encoded protein is CASSFRGRDGGNQPQHF.